One sample yielded the 19 T cell receptor beta chains listed below, sequenced in a study of beta chain features in type 1 diabetes. The investigators reverse transcribed all of the isolated RNA, so they sequenced expressed TCRB transcripts. Produced via immunoSEQ multiplex PCR; TCRdb's table is partial and in-frame only. The sample lists under 250,000 clones, about 15% occurring once. These receptors are not linked to any known antigen. Findings of the study overall: TCRB CDR3 length was moderately but significantly reduced in all four CD4+ subsets of Type 1 diabetes patients.

Sequences were obtained from naive CD4+ T cells from blood. These receptors were obtained from a man aged 30 to 39 with type 1 diabetes.

This sequence joins TRBV30 and TRBJ2-1; D not resolved. The CDR3 spans 15 residues. Germline CDR1 GTSNPN, CDR2 SVGIG (reference sequence). The V and J ends lost 0 bases and 0 bases respectively, with 9 bases between them. The CDR3 is CAWSVKQSSYNEQFF. The CDR3 DNA is TGTGCCTGGAGTGTCAAGCAAAGCTCCTACAATGAGCAGTTCTTC.

This clone occurred a few times. Other DNA sequences in this specimen translate into the identical CDR3. The rearrangement links TRBV5-1 to TRBJ2-3; 7 bases line up with TRBD1. The CDR3 runs to 14 residues. Trimming cost V 4 bases and J 1 base; bases outside gene matches: 3. Germline loops: CDR1 SGHRS, CDR2 YFSETQ. The CDR3 bases are TGCGCCAGCAGCCCTACAGGGGGCACAGATACGCAGTATTTT. It specifies CASSPTGGTDTQYF.

This clone appeared a few times. The V call is TRBV5-1, the J call TRBJ2-5, with 7 positions matching TRBD1. The CDR3 is 13 residues long. Germline lookup yields CDR1 SGHRS and CDR2 YFSETQ. Trimming removed 4 bases from V and 3 bases from J; junction bases left unmatched: 3. The CDR3 protein is CASSPGTEETQYF. In DNA, the CDR3 is TGCGCCAGCAGCCCGGGGACAGAAGAGACCCAGTACTTC. Supplemented by reference TRBV5-1 and TRBJ2-5, the full variable domain reads KAGVTQTPRYLIKTRGQQVTLSCSPISGHRSVSWYQQTPGQGLQFLFEYFSETQRNKGNFPGRFSGRQFSNSRSEMNVSTLELGDSALYLCASSPGTEETQYFGPGTRLLVL.

The sample holds a few counts of this clone. This sequence joins TRBV4-2 and TRBJ1-3; tentative D call: TRBD1 (5 bases). Deletions cut 1 base from V and 0 bases from J, with 16 bases between. The CDR3 sequence is 18 residues long. Germline V gene lookup returns CDR1 LGHNA and CDR2 YNFKEQ. CDR3 sequence reads: CASSQGAKGVNSGNTIYF. CDR3 DNA sequence: TGTGCCAGCAGCCAAGGTGCTAAAGGGGTCAACTCTGGAAACACCATATATTTT.

In its sample, this clone was seen a few times. The chain carries TRBV7-9 and TRBJ2-3; tentative D call: TRBD2 (5 bases). The CDR3 covers 13 residues. V dropped 6 bases and J dropped 4 bases, with 11 bases sitting between them. Germline values: CDR1 SEHNR, CDR2 FQNEAQ (reference sequence). The CDR3 sequence: CASRQGSADTQYF. The DNA for the CDR3 is TGTGCCAGCAGACAAGGGAGTGCAGATACGCAGTATTTT.

In its sample, this clone was seen a few times. The chain links TRBV2 to TRBJ2-5; D remains unclear. This CDR3 comprises 11 residues. Trimming took 2 bases from V and 11 from J, leaving 9 bases between them. Germline V gene sequence: CDR1 SNHLY, CDR2 FYNNEI. CDR3 region: CASSESGAQYF. The CDR3 region has the DNA TGTGCCAGCAGTGAATCCGGAGCTCAGTACTTC.

The chain is built from TRBV5-1 and TRBJ2-7; D remains ambiguous. Germline V gene lookup returns CDR1 SGHRS and CDR2 YFSETQ. The V end lost 0 bases, the J end lost 6 bases, and 10 bases lay between the germline ends. This CDR3 is built from 13 residues. For the CDR3, the DNA is TGCGCCAGCAGCTTGGGTTCCGAGCCCGAGCAGTACTTC. Translation gives CASSLGSEPEQYF.

This clone was found a few times. This chain joins TRBV4-1 and TRBJ2-1, with TRBD2 identical over 9 bases. V gave up 0 bases and J gave up 5 bases; unmatched junction bases: 5. Germline assignment: CDR1 MGHRA and CDR2 YSYEKL. This CDR3 contains 16 residues. The CDR3 sequence: CASSQDRLAGNNEQFF. CDR3 nucleotide sequence: TGCGCCAGCAGCCAAGATCGCCTAGCGGGAAACAATGAGCAGTTCTTC.

This clone was counted only a few times. The rearrangement links TRBV7-9 to TRBJ1-3, with a tentative D call TRBD1 (5 bases). Trimming took 5 bases from V and 4 from J, leaving 15 bases between them. The length of the CDR3 is 15 residues. The germline V gene encodes CDR1 SEHNR and CDR2 FQNEAQ (reference sequence). CDR3 sequence: CASSIDSAYGNTIYF. The CDR3 DNA reads TGTGCCAGCAGCATCGACAGCGCCTACGGAAACACCATATATTTT.

The chain couples TRBV5-1 to TRBJ2-1, with 8 bases that match TRBD2. Looked up from germline, CDR1 is SGHRS and CDR2 is YFSETQ. Trimming cost V 0 bases and J 4 bases; bases outside gene matches: 3. The CDR3 is 15 amino acids. For the CDR3, the DNA is TGCGCCAGCAGCTTGGATGGCGGGAGGTACAATGAGCAGTTCTTC. Protein sequence: CASSLDGGRYNEQFF.

The chain has TRBV29-1 and TRBJ1-2; 9 positions match TRBD1. The CDR3 loop spans 12 amino acids. The germline V gene has CDR1 SQVTM and CDR2 ANQGSEA. With 6 bases clipped from V and 2 bases from J, the junction kept 1 base outside the gene matches. This chain's CDR3 is CSVGQGNYGYTF. The DNA for the CDR3 is TGCAGCGTGGGACAGGGAAACTATGGCTACACCTTC.

This sequence joins TRBV30 and TRBJ2-7; a possible D gene is TRBD2 (6 bases). Deletions cut 0 bases from V and 7 bases from J, with 13 bases between. Germline V gene sequence: CDR1 GTSNPN, CDR2 SVGIG (reference sequence). The CDR3 has 13 amino acids. The CDR3 DNA reads TGTGCCTGGAGTGTATCACTAGCCGGAGAGCAGTACTTC. Encoded protein: CAWSVSLAGEQYF.

This clone was seen a few times. The chain recombines TRBV5-4 with TRBJ2-1, with D possibly matching TRBD2 (5 bases). CDR3 size: 15 residues. Germline-derived CDR1 and CDR2 are SGHNT and YYREEE (reference sequence). Trimming stripped 4 bases from V and 1 base from J, with 12 bases between. For the CDR3, the DNA is TGTGCCAGCAGCCTCGGTGGGGAGTCCTACAATGAGCAGTTCTTC. The encoded protein is CASSLGGESYNEQFF.

The V call is TRBV7-9, the J call TRBJ2-5; maybe TRBD2 (6 bases). The CDR3 contains 14 residues. The V gene lost 5 bases and the J gene lost 3 bases, with 13 bases spanning the gap. From germline, CDR1 is SEHNR and CDR2 FQNEAQ (reference sequence). The chain's CDR3 is CASSRVWGEETQYF. The CDR3 DNA reads as TGTGCCAGCAGCCGAGTTTGGGGGGAAGAGACCCAGTACTTC.

The rearrangement uses TRBV5-1 and TRBJ2-1, with D hard to call. V lost 6 bases, J lost 0 bases, and 10 bases lay in between. The CDR3 is 14 residues long. Germline CDR1 reads SGHRS; CDR2 reads YFSETQ. DNA of the CDR3: TGCGCCAGCACCCCAGCGAGCTCCTACAATGAGCAGTTCTTC. Translating it yields CASTPASSYNEQFF.

This chain links TRBV9 with TRBJ2-1, with 8 bases lining up with TRBD2. The CDR3 has 15 amino acids. J lost 7 bases, V lost 4 bases, and 10 bases had no gene match. Germline V gene lookup returns CDR1 SGDLS and CDR2 YYNGEE. The CDR3 DNA follows: TGTGCCAGCAGCTTTAGCGGGGAAGCGGGAAATGAGCAGTTCTTC. This codes for CASSFSGEAGNEQFF. Full variable domain (remainder filled in from reference TRBV9 and TRBJ2-1): DSGVTQTPKHLITATGQRVTLRCSPRSGDLSVYWYQQSLDQGLQFLIQYYNGEERAKGNILERFSAQQFPDLHSELNLSSLELGDSALYFCASSFSGEAGNEQFFGPGTRLTVL.

A few counts support this clone. Other nucleotide sequences from this sample produce the same CDR3. This chain links TRBV5-1 with TRBJ1-4, with 9 bases that match TRBD1. Losses at the gene ends were 4 bases for V and 3 bases for J; bases not matched to a gene: 4. CDR3 length: 15 amino acids. Germline CDR1 reads SGHRS; CDR2 reads YFSETQ. As DNA, the CDR3 is TGCGCCAGCAGCCCGGGGACAGGGCCTAATGAAAAACTGTTTTTT. Its protein product is CASSPGTGPNEKLFF.

This clone was recorded a few times. The chain uses TRBV10-2 and TRBJ2-5; D uncertain. The length of the CDR3 is 12 residues. Germline V gene data show CDR1 as WSHSY and CDR2 as SAAADI. The germline V and J ends were trimmed by 3 bases and 5 bases, with 7 bases remaining between them. CDR3 bases: TGCGCCAGCAGTGACAGGTGGGAGACCCAGTACTTC. Translation: CASSDRWETQYF.

In its sample, this clone was seen a few times. The V gene is TRBV25-1, the J gene TRBJ2-3; D not resolved. The length of the CDR3 is 12 residues. Germline V gene sequence: CDR1 MGHDK, CDR2 SYGVNS. V lost 4 bases and J lost 14, with 16 bases in between. CDR3 residues: CASSVGGPERYF. The CDR3 nucleotides read TGTGCCAGCAGTGTAGGCGGCCCAGAGAGGTATTTT.